Below, 3 T cell receptor beta chains from the same sample are listed, as sequenced in a study of T-cell reconstitution after alpha-beta-depleted transplantation in children. Unique molecular identifiers were incorporated into the prepared TCRbeta library. TCRdb re-derived calls from the PCR reads in MiXCR, one entry per CDR3 protein. The sample contains 490,000 or so distinct CDR3 sequences, roughly an eighth of which appear only once. The specimen was PBMCs from the stem cell graft donor, collected from the stem cell graft. The receptors were gathered from a human donor who donated a stem cell graft to a child with combined immunodeficiency.

The chain joins TRBV7-8 to TRBJ2-1; D might be TRBD1 (6 bases). Germline V gene lookup returns CDR1 SGHVS and CDR2 FQNEAQ. The CDR3 has 16 amino acids. V lost 5 bases to trimming and J lost 0 bases, with 14 bases between them. DNA of the CDR3: TGTGCCAGCAGCGGGTGGGACACGGCCTCCTACAATGAGCAGTTCTTC. It is translated as CASSGWDTASYNEQFF.

The rearrangement joins TRBV4-2 to TRBJ1-4; D remains ambiguous. CDR1 and CDR2 from the germline V gene are LGHNA and YNFKEQ. This CDR3 contains 18 residues. Trimming shortened V by 2 bases and J by 5 bases, and 21 bases separated the two germline ends. The CDR3 sequence is CASSQSPPLDGENEKLFF. The CDR3 DNA reads as TGTGCCAGCAGCCAATCCCCACCCTTGGACGGGGAGAATGAAAAACTGTTTTTT.

This sequence joins TRBV20-1 and TRBJ1-2; D ambiguous. The CDR3 spans 16 residues. The germline V gene encodes CDR1 DFQATT and CDR2 SNEGSKA (reference sequence). V was clipped by 4 bases and J by 4 bases, with 22 bases between them. The CDR3 DNA reads as TGCAGTGCTAAAGACCTTGGCGCACGCCTTAGCTATGGCTACACCTTC. Its translation is CSAKDLGARLSYGYTF.